This T cell receptor (beta chain) emerged from a study of T-cell reconstitution after alpha-beta-depleted transplantation in children. The CDR3 contains 13 residues. The V gene lost 6 bases and the J gene lost 5 bases, with 13 bases spanning the gap. TCRbeta library construction was performed incorporating unique molecular identifiers. TCRdb fed the PCR reads into MiXCR, producing one record per CDR3 protein. Counted here are roughly 300,000 distinct CDR3 sequences, roughly 11% occurring once; the ten biggest clones make up roughly a quarter. This clonotype was seen at least ten times. This material consisted of peripheral blood, taken 180 days after TCRalphabeta/CD19-depleted stem cell transplant. The chain employs TRBV12-3 or TRBV12-4 and TRBJ1-1; D not resolved. The clonotype originates from a male patient between 2 and 15 years old who had a stem cell transplant for chronic granulomatous disease, so the T cells may come from the graft donor. CDR3 in DNA: TGTGCCAGCAGCACGGAACGGTGGACTGAAGCTTTCTTT. Translating it yields CASSTERWTEAFF.